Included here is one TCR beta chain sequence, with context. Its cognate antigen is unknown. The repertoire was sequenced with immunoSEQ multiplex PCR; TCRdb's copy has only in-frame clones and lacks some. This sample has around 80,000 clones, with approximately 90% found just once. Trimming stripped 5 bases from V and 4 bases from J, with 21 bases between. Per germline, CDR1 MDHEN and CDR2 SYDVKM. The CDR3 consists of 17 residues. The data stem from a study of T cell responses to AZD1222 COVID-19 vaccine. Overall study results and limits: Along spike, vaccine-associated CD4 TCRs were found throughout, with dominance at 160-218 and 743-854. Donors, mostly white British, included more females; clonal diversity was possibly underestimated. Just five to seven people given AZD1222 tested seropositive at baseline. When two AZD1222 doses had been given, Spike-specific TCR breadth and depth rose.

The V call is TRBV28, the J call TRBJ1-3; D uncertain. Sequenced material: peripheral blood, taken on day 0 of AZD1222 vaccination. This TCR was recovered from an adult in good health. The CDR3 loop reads CASSLSGPYSSGNTIYF. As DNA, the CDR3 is TGTGCCAGCAGTCTCTCCGGACCTTATTCGTCCGGAAACACCATATATTTT.